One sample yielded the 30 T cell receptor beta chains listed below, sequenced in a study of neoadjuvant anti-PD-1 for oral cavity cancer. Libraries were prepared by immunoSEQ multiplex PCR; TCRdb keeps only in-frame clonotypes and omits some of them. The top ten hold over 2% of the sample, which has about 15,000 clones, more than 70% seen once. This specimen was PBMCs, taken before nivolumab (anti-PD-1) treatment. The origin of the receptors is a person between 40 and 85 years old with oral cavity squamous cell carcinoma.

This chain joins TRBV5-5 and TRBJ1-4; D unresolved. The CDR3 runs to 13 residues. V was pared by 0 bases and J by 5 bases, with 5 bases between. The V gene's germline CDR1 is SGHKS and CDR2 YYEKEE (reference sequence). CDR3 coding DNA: TGTGCCAGCAGCTTGGTTCCAAATGAAAAACTGTTTTTT. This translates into CASSLVPNEKLFF.

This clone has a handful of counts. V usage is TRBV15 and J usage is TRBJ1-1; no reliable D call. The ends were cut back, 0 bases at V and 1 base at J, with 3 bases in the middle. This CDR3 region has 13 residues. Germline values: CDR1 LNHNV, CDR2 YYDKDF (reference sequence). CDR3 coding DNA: TGTGCCACCAGCAGAGACCCGAACACTGAAGCTTTCTTT. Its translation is CATSRDPNTEAFF.

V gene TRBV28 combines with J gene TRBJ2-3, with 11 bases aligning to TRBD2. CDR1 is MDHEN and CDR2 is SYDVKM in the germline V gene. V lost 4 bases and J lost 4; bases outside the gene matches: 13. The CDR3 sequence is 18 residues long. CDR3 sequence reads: CASSSPYKLAGDSDTQYF. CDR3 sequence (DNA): TGTGCCAGCAGTTCCCCTTACAAACTAGCGGGAGATTCAGATACGCAGTATTTT.

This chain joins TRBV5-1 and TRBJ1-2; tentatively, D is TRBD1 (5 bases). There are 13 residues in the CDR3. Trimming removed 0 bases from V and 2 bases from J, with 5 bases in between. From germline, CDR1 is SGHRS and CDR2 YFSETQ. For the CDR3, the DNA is TGCGCCAGCAGCTTGGGACAGAACTATGGCTACACCTTC. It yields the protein CASSLGQNYGYTF.

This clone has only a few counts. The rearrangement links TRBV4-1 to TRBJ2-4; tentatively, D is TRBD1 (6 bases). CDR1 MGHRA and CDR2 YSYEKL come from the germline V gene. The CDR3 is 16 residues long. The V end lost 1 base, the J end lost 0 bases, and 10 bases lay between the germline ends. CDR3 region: CASSQVATGAKNIQYF. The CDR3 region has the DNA TGCGCCAGCAGCCAAGTAGCGACAGGAGCCAAAAACATTCAGTACTTC.

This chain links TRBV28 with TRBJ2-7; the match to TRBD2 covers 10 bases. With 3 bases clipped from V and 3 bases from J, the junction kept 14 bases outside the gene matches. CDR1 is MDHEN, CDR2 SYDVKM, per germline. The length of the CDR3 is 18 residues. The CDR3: CASSFRRYTGLALYEQYF. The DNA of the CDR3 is TGTGCCAGCAGTTTCCGAAGATATACGGGACTAGCGCTCTACGAGCAGTACTTC.

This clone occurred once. CDR3 nucleotide sequence: TGTGCCAGCAGCTTATTCGGGGAGGCCACTGAAGCTTTCTTT. This gives the protein CASSLFGEATEAFF. This chain joins TRBV7-9 and TRBJ1-1; D remains ambiguous. Germline lookup yields CDR1 SEHNR and CDR2 FQNEAQ (reference sequence). The CDR3 totals 14 residues. Trimming removed 2 bases from V and 4 bases from J, with 11 bases in between.

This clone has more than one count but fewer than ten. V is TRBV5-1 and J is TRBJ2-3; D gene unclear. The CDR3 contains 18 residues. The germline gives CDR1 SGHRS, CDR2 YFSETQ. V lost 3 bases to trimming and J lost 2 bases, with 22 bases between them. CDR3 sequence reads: CASSSGRTDRRFTDTQYF. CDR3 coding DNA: TGCGCCAGCAGCTCTGGACGAACCGATCGTCGGTTCACAGATACGCAGTATTTT. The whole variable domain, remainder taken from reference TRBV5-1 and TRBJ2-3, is KAGVTQTPRYLIKTRGQQVTLSCSPISGHRSVSWYQQTPGQGLQFLFEYFSETQRNKGNFPGRFSGRQFSNSRSEMNVSTLELGDSALYLCASSSGRTDRRFTDTQYFGPGTRLTVL.

CDR3 amino acids: CASSLGGTDDQPQHF. As DNA, the CDR3 is TGCGCCAGCAGCTTGGGGGGGACAGATGATCAGCCCCAGCATTTT. The J gene is TRBJ1-5, the V gene TRBV5-1, with 7 bases aligning to TRBD1. V shed 0 bases, J shed 5 bases, and the junction held 5 bases outside the gene matches. Per the germline V gene, CDR1 is SGHRS and CDR2 is YFSETQ. This CDR3 is built from 15 residues.

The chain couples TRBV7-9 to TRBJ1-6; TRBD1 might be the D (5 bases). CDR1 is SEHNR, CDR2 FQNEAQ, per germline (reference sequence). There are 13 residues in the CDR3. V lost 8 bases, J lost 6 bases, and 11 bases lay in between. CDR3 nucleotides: TGTGCCAGCTCCCAGGGACTTAATTCACCCCTCCACTTT. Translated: CASSQGLNSPLHF.

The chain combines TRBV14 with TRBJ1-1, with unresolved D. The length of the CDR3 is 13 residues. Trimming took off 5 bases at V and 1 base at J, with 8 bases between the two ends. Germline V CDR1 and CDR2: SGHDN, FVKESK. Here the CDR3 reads CASSAQRNTEAFF. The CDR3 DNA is TGTGCCAGCAGCGCCCAGAGGAACACTGAAGCTTTCTTT.

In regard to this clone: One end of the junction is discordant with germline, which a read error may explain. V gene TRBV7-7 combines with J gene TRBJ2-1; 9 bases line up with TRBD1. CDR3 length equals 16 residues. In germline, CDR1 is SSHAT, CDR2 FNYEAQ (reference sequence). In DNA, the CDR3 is TGTGCTAGCAGCTTAGCCTTCCGGGACAGGGCGGATGAGCAGTTCTTC. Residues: CASSLAFRDRADEQFF.

In DNA form, the CDR3 reads TGCGCCAGCAGCCGCAGCAGTAATTTGGGCGAGCAGTACTTC. As protein: CASSRSSNLGEQYF. The V and J genes are TRBV4-1 and TRBJ2-7; no firm D call. This CDR3 has 14 residues. The germline CDR1 and CDR2 sequences are MGHRA and YSYEKL. V shed 4 bases and J shed 6 bases, with 16 bases lying between them.

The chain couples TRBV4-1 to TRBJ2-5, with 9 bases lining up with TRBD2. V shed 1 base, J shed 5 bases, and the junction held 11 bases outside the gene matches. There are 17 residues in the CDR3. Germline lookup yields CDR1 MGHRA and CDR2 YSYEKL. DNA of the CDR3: TGCGCCAGCAGCCAAGGGATTAGCGGGAGACAGCGGGAGACCCAGTACTTC. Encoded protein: CASSQGISGRQRETQYF.

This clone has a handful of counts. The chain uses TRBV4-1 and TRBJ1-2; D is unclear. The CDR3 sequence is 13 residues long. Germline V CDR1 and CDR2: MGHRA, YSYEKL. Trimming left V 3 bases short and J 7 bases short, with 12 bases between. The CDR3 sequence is CASSHPRSAGYTF. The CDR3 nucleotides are TGCGCCAGCAGCCACCCAAGGTCGGCTGGCTACACCTTC.

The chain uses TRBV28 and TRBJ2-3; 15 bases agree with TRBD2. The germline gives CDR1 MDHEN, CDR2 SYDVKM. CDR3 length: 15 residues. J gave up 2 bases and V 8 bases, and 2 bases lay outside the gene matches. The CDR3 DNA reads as TGTGCCAGCGGGACTAGCGGGAGGCTCACAGATACGCAGTATTTT. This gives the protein CASGTSGRLTDTQYF.

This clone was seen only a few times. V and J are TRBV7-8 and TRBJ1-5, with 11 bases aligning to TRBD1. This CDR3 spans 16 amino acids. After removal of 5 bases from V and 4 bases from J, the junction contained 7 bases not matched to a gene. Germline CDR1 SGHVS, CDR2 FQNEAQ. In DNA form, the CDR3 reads TGTGCCAGCAGCCCTGGACAGGGGGCGCGAAATCAGCCCCAGCATTTT. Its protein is CASSPGQGARNQPQHF.

The DNA for the CDR3 is TGTGCCAGTAGCCTGACAGGGGTCAAAAACATTCAGTACTTC. Its protein is CASSLTGVKNIQYF. The chain recombines TRBV19 with TRBJ2-4, with 8 bases lining up with TRBD1. This CDR3 comprises 14 residues. CDR1 LNHDA and CDR2 SQIVND come from the germline V gene (reference sequence). V lost 6 bases to trimming and J lost 3 bases; unmatched junction nucleotides: 4. Supplemented by reference TRBV19 and TRBJ2-4, the full variable domain reads DGGITQSPKYLFRKEGQNVTLSCEQNLNHDAMYWYRQDPGQGLRLIYYSQIVNDFQKGDIAEGYSVSREKKESFPLTVTSAQKNPTAFYLCASSLTGVKNIQYFGAGTRLSVL.

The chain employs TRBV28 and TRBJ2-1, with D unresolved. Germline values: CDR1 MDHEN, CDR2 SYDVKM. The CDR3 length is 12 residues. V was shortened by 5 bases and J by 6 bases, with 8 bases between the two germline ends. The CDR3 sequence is CASSARPNEQFF. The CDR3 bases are TGTGCCAGCAGTGCCAGGCCCAATGAGCAGTTCTTC.

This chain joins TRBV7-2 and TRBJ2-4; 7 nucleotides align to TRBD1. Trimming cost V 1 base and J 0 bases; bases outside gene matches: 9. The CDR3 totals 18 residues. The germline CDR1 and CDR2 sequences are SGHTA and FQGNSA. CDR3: CASSLGHRGKIAKNIQYF. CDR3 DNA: TGTGCCAGCAGCTTAGGGCACAGGGGCAAAATAGCCAAAAACATTCAGTACTTC.

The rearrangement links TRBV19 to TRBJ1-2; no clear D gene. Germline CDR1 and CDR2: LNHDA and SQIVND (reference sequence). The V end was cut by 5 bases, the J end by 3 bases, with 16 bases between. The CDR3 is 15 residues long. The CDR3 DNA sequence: TGTGCCAGTAGTGGCTCGCGGGAGTTTGACTATGGCTACACCTTC. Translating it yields CASSGSREFDYGYTF.

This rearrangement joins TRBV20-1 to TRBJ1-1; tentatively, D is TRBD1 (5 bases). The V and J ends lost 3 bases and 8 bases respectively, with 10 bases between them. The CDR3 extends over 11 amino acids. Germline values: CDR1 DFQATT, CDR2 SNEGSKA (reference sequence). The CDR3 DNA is TGCAGTGCTAGTGACAGTCAAGAAGCTTTCTTT. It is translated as CSASDSQEAFF.

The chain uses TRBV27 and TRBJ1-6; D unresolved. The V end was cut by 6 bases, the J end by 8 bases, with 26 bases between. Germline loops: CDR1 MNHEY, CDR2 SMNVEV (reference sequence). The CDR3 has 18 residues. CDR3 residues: CASRNPYSPLKLDSPLHF. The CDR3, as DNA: TGTGCCAGCAGGAACCCATACTCCCCACTGAAACTGGATTCACCCCTCCACTTT.

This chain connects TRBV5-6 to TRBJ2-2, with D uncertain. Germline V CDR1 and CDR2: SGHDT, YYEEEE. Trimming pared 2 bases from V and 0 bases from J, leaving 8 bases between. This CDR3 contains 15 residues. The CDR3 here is CASSFADTNTGELFF. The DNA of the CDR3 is TGTGCCAGCAGCTTTGCGGATACGAACACCGGGGAGCTGTTTTTT.

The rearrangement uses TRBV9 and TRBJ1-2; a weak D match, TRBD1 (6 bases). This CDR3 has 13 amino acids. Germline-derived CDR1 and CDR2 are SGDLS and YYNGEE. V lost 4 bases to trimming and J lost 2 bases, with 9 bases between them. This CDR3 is CASSKTGNYGYTF. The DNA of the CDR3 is TGTGCCAGCAGCAAAACAGGGAACTATGGCTACACCTTC.

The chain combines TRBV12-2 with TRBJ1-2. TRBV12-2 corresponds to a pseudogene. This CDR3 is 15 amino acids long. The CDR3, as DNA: TGTGCAAGTCGCTTGGGGGGGAGAGGTGAGCGAGGCTACACCTTC. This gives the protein CASRLGGRGERGYTF.

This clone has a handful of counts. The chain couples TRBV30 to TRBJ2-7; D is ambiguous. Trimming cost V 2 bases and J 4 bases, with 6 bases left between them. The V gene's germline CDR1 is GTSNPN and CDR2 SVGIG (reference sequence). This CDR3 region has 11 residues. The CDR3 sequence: CAWSSNYEQYF. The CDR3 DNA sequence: TGTGCCTGGAGTAGTAATTACGAGCAGTACTTC.

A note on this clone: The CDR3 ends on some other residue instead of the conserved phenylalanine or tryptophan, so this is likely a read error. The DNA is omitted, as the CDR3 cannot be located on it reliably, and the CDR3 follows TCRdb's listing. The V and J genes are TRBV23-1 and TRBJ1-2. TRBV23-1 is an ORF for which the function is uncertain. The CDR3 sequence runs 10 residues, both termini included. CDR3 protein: CASSQSKRAD.

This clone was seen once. The CDR3 is CASSLFRLAGNYEQYF. The CDR3 DNA reads as TGTGCCAGCAGCTTATTTCGGCTAGCGGGGAACTACGAGCAGTACTTC. The chain recombines TRBV11-2 with TRBJ2-7, with TRBD2 matching 9 bases. The CDR3 loop spans 16 amino acids. Germline loops: CDR1 SGHAT, CDR2 FQNNGV. J was trimmed by 3 bases and V by 2 bases; bases with no gene match: 8.

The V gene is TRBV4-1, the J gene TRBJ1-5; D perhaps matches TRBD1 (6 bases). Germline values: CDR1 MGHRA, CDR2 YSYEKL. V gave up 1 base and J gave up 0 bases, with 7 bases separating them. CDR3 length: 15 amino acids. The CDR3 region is CASSQGQDSNQPQHF. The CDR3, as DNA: TGCGCCAGCAGCCAAGGACAGGATAGCAATCAGCCCCAGCATTTT.